The 7 T cell receptor beta chains listed next were all sequenced from one sample in a study of identical twins. TCRdb processed the 5' RACE reads anew with MiXCR; each CDR3 protein has one entry. The table has approximately 670,000 distinct CDR3 sequences, 6.1% seen once. The sequenced sample was naive T cells sorted from blood. The receptors stem from a man between 18 and 35 years old in good health.

V is TRBV2 and J is TRBJ1-1; D is unclear. The CDR3 is made up of 14 amino acids. Germline assignment: CDR1 SNHLY and CDR2 FYNNEI. Deletions cut 6 bases from V and 1 base from J, with 12 bases between. The CDR3 DNA reads TGTGCCAGCAGGCCCGGACTGAGGAACACTGAAGCTTTCTTT. Amino acid sequence: CASRPGLRNTEAFF.

The CDR3 coding sequence is TGTGCCAGCAGTTACTCGCCTAGCGGGAGTTACTTGAACACCGGGGAGCTGTTTTTT. This codes for CASSYSPSGSYLNTGELFF. The chain is built from TRBV6-2 or TRBV6-3 and TRBJ2-2, with 10 nucleotides matching TRBD2. Looked up from germline, CDR1 is MNHEY and CDR2 is SVGEGT. Trimming took 0 bases from V and 1 from J; bases not matched to a gene: 8. The CDR3 covers 19 residues.

This clonotype was detected a few times. V is TRBV5-1 and J is TRBJ2-5; D might be TRBD1 (6 bases). The germline V and J ends were trimmed by 4 bases and 1 base, with 17 bases remaining between them. Germline V gives CDR1 SGHRS, CDR2 YFSETQ. The CDR3 totals 16 residues. The CDR3 spells CASSPSGRGFQETQYF. In DNA form, the CDR3 reads TGCGCCAGCAGCCCCAGTGGCAGGGGATTCCAAGAGACCCAGTACTTC.

At least ten counts were recorded for this clonotype. The chain carries TRBV7-2 and TRBJ2-1; D gene unclear. V lost 2 bases and J 12 bases, leaving 14 bases between the germline ends. CDR3 size: 13 residues. Germline CDR1 reads SGHTA; CDR2 reads FQGNSA. CDR3 DNA: TGTGCCAGCAGCTTAAGTAAAGATCTGAGGCAGTTCTTC. Translated, it gives CASSLSKDLRQFF.

This clonotype was seen repeatedly, ten times or more. The chain couples TRBV6-2 or TRBV6-3 to TRBJ2-7; 9 bases agree with TRBD2. Looked up from germline, CDR1 is MNHEY and CDR2 is SVGEGT. CDR3 length: 14 residues. V lost 7 bases and J lost 4; bases outside the gene matches: 8. CDR3 sequence (DNA): TGTGCCAGCAAAGATTCGGGACTAGCTTACGAGCAGTACTTC. This sequence encodes CASKDSGLAYEQYF.

The rearrangement links TRBV9 to TRBJ2-1, with 7 bases lining up with TRBD2. V lost 0 bases, J lost 2 bases, and 14 bases stayed unmatched. Looked up from germline, CDR1 is SGDLS and CDR2 is YYNGEE. This CDR3 is 19 amino acids long. The CDR3 DNA is TGTGCCAGCAGCGTAGCCGCCGGCGGCGCGCTAGCGGCCTACAATGAGCAGTTCTTC. It translates to CASSVAAGGALAAYNEQFF.

There are many counts of this clonotype. The V and J genes are TRBV28 and TRBJ2-7, with a possible D match to TRBD1 (5 bases). Germline-derived CDR1 and CDR2 are MDHEN and SYDVKM. This CDR3 is 12 amino acids long. V was clipped by 2 bases and J by 7 bases, with 9 bases between them. The CDR3 nucleotides are TGTGCCAGCAGTTTAAGGGGTTGGGAGCAGTACGTC. Encoded protein: CASSLRGWEQYV.